This note documents a single T cell receptor beta chain sequence. Germline V gives CDR1 SGHDN, CDR2 FVKESK. The CDR3 is 15 amino acids. The V end was cut by 1 base, the J end by 3 bases, with 9 bases between. Assay used: immunoSEQ multiplex PCR; TCRdb lists only in-frame clones, some missing. The sample comprises roughly 130,000 clones, 88% of which are singletons, and approximately 5.8% rests with the top ten. The sample comes from a study of radiation and T cells in renal cell carcinoma. Time point denoted: blood 2 weeks post-SBRT. Treatment of the sample: 15 Gy SBRT to primary tumor, nephrectomy 4 weeks later. After SBRT, blood was collected at 2 and 4 weeks, plus baseline. The tumor was a clear cell renal cell carcinoma.

The receptor was isolated from a woman between 65 and 79 years old with renal cell carcinoma. The chain joins TRBV14 to TRBJ1-4; no reliable D call. The sequences come from blood, collected from a patient whose treatment included radiotherapy and nephrectomy. CDR3: CASSQVVASNEKLFF. The DNA for the CDR3 is TGTGCCAGCAGCCAAGTGGTGGCATCTAATGAAAAACTGTTTTTT.